What follows is one T cell receptor beta chain and its context. The clone's antigen remains unknown. The sample holds no much larger clone one base away, and base qualities are not on file. V and J are truncated by 1 base and 0 bases respectively, leaving an intervening sequence of 14 bases. Based on the germline V gene (reference sequence), the CDR1 and CDR2 sequences are LGHDT and YNNKEL. The CDR3 starts with the cysteine, ends with the phenylalanine, and has 17 residues. The entry retains the CDR3 DNA only, 51 bases that are in frame from base 1. The immunoSEQ Assay was used to sequence TCRbeta CDR3 regions. After extraction, genomic DNA underwent amplification by bias-controlled multiplex PCR, followed by high-throughput sequencing. Regarding the original processing steps: To quantify the absolute abundance of every unique TCRbeta CDR3 region, sequences were collapsed and filtered. Usable DNA was measured by amplifying reference genes present in all nucleated cells, and TCRbeta template counts were normalized to that usable DNA to estimate T cell fraction. Repertoire TCRs were annotated as SARS-CoV-2-specific by exact matching of V gene, CDR3 amino acid sequence and J gene to a known reactive TCR set. MIRA supplied the reference SARS-CoV-2 TCR set, which was filtered for enrichment in COVID-19-positive ImmuneCODE repertoires so that public or cross-reactive TCRs were removed. Based on the MIRA antigens, annotated TCRs were further analysed at the level of specific ORF or position within ORF. Breadth was defined as annotated unique rearrangements over total unique productive rearrangements; depth was the summed frequency of those rearrangements. Two-sided Wilcoxon rank-sum tests were applied when comparing TCR breadth between groups. TCRdb stores this immuneACCESS table with in-frame sequences only. Part of the clones is absent; in the studies checked, under half of the shortfall reflects unresolved V genes, and no reason is known for the rest. That table gives V, J and clone size, and the DNA gave D and trimming. The sample table shows a few hundred thousand clones, and roughly 87% are seen once. Approximately 4.3% of the sample is held by the ten biggest clonotypes.

The sample originates from a study of Ad26.COV2.S vaccination and SARS-CoV-2 variants (dated by TCRdb to the early 2020s). Study-wide context: Vaccine-arm donors came from COV1001, a multicentre, randomized, double-blind, placebo-controlled phase I-IIa trial of Ad26.COV2.S in healthy adults. Ad26.COV2.S was administered intramuscularly at 5 x 10^10 or 1 x 10^11 viral particles, either as a single shot or as two shots given 56 days apart. The specificity and breadth of SARS-CoV-2-reactive T cell receptors after Ad26.COV2.S vaccination were assessed by TCRbeta repertoire sequencing. A total of 32 samples were included in the TCR-sequenced set, comprising some 20 Ad26.COV2.S vaccine recipients, 5 placebo recipients and 8 SARS-CoV-2 convalescent individuals. Trial participants were randomized into five groups of five, in which low-dose or high-dose Ad26.COV2.S was given once or twice, or placebo was given on both occasions. Throughout the experiments and outcome assessment, investigators stayed blinded to trial group allocation.

The investigation overall reported the following: The study was not powered to compare responses between vaccine doses or regimens. The authors noted that the TCR breadth and depth analyses may have underestimated total T cell responses. After vaccination, spike-specific CD8+ and CD4+ T cell responses were reported to show substantial breadth. Ad26.COV2.S recipients had higher spike-specific TCR breadth than placebo recipients (P = 0.0014). Vaccine and placebo recipients had similar non-spike TCR breadth, a finding consistent with the vaccine containing only spike.

The sample's treatment or condition label, decoded: some 20 received Ad26.COV2.S at low or high dose, single or two shots; several received placebo; per-sample allocation not given. For vaccine and placebo recipients, repertoires were sequenced using samples collected on day 63 after the first injection. Between 29 July and 7 August 2020, Cohort 1b enrolled about 27 adults aged 18-55 years at one site in Boston, USA. Ad26.COV2.S was a replication-incompetent adenovirus type 26 vector expressing a prefusion-stabilized SARS-CoV-2 spike protein from the original Wuhan strain. The starting material was peripheral blood, obtained in a trial of Ad26.COV2.S vaccine versus placebo. Rearrangement joined TRBV3-1 (or the pseudogene TRBV3-2) to TRBJ2-3; the best D guess is TRBD2, with 6 bases matching. The receptor was derived from a person aged 18-60 years who received the Ad26.COV2.S COVID-19 vaccine or a placebo. The nucleotides read TGTGCCAGCAGCCAAGGGTCGCTAGCGCCCAGCACAGATACGCAGTATTTT. Translated, this gives CASSQGSLAPSTDTQYF.